A single sample is the source of the 21 T cell receptor beta chains below, sequenced in a study of T cell repertoires in breast cancer. The expanded emulsion RT-PCR method captured paired alpha and beta chains from CD8+ T cells. Blocking oligonucleotides added to a second nested PCR suppressed unpaired genes. TCRdb processed the emulsion pairing reads anew with MiXCR; each CDR3 protein has one entry. The table lists roughly 38,000 distinct CDR3 sequences, under 60% of them singletons. The sequenced material came from CD8+ T cells. The receptors were sampled from a pool of human donors with breast cancer or a healthy control (not recorded which).

This clonotype turned up a few times. The gene calls are TRBV4-1 and TRBJ1-1; 12 nucleotides align to TRBD1. V was pared by 2 bases and J by 5 bases, with 6 bases of the junction left unmatched. CDR3 length: 16 amino acids. CDR1 is MGHRA, CDR2 YSYEKL, per germline. In DNA, the CDR3 is TGCGCCAGCAGCCAACTGGGACAGGGGGCGCGGACTGAAGCTTTCTTT. As protein: CASSQLGQGARTEAFF.

V gene TRBV28 combines with J gene TRBJ2-3; no definite D call. With 3 bases removed from V and 2 bases from J, the gap between germline ends came to 18 bases. The CDR3 has 17 residues. Looked up from germline, CDR1 is MDHEN and CDR2 is SYDVKM. The CDR3 here is CASSLIYRREDTDTQYF. CDR3 sequence (DNA): TGTGCCAGCAGTTTGATCTACAGACGCGAGGACACAGATACGCAGTATTTT.

The chain recombines TRBV20-1 with TRBJ2-7; D ambiguous. The CDR3 has 14 amino acids. Trimming left V 6 bases short and J 9 bases short, with 24 bases between. Germline loops: CDR1 DFQATT, CDR2 SNEGSKA (reference sequence). CDR3 sequence (DNA): TGCAGTGCGTCCGACTCGGACGGAGTCGTCGGGCAGTACTTC. Translation: CSASDSDGVVGQYF.

J is TRBJ2-3 and V is TRBV7-2; TRBD2 aligns across 8 bases. CDR3 length equals 17 residues. CDR1 and CDR2 (germline): SGHTA, FQGNSA. With 5 bases clipped from V and 1 base from J, the junction kept 11 bases outside the gene matches. CDR3 coding DNA: TGTGCCAGCAGCCAATCTCTCGGGGGGGCTGGCACAGATACGCAGTATTTT. This encodes CASSQSLGGAGTDTQYF. Full variable domain (rest looked up from reference TRBV7-2 and TRBJ2-3): GAGVSQSPSNKVTEKGKDVELRCDPISGHTALYWYRQSLGQGLEFLIYFQGNSAPDKSGLPSDRFSAERTGGSVSTLTIQRTQQEDSAVYLCASSQSLGGAGTDTQYFGPGTRLTVL.

Regarding this clonotype: A read error may be the cause here, since a much bigger clone is one base away. The rearrangement joins TRBV4-1 to TRBJ1-1, with 7 nucleotides matching TRBD1. CDR3 size: 15 residues. Per the germline V gene, CDR1 is MGHRA and CDR2 is YSYEKL. CDR3 sequence: CASSGVGQRNAEAFF. The CDR3 DNA sequence: TGCGCCAGCAGCGGGGTGGGACAGAGGAACGCTGAAGCTTTCTTT.

In its sample, this clonotype was seen once. This chain connects TRBV6-1 to TRBJ2-1, with unresolved D. With 1 base removed from V and 6 bases from J, the gap between germline ends came to 10 bases. The CDR3 is 14 residues long. The germline V gene encodes CDR1 MNHNS and CDR2 SASEGT. This CDR3 is CASSEGGMRNEQFF. The CDR3 bases are TGTGCCAGCAGTGAAGGGGGTATGCGCAATGAGCAGTTCTTC.

This clonotype is a singleton in its sample. A single base separates this from a much larger clone, so it may be a read error. The rearrangement links TRBV20-1 to TRBJ1-3, with TRBD1 as a possible D gene (6 bases). Germline values: CDR1 DFQATT, CDR2 SNEGSKA (reference sequence). The CDR3 spans 14 residues. The CDR3 nucleotides read TGCAGTGCTCGAGGACAGCTCTCTGGAGACACCATATATTTT. It is translated as CSARGQLSGDTIYF.

The chain is built from TRBV7-2 and TRBJ2-1, with TRBD2 matching over 10 bases. With V trimmed by 0 bases and J by 5 bases, 4 bases remained unmatched. The CDR3 is 16 residues long. The germline V gene encodes CDR1 SGHTA and CDR2 FQGNSA. CDR3 DNA sequence: TGTGCCAGCAGCTTAGCCGAAGGACTAGCGGACAATGAGCAGTTCTTC. This encodes CASSLAEGLADNEQFF.

This CDR3 reads CASSFANTGELFF. The CDR3 DNA is TGTGCCAGCAGTTTCGCGAACACCGGGGAGCTGTTTTTT. The V and J genes are TRBV28 and TRBJ2-2, with D unclear. Germline loops: CDR1 MDHEN, CDR2 SYDVKM. The CDR3 is 13 amino acids. Trimming took off 3 bases at V and 0 bases at J, with 2 bases between the two ends.

The chain employs TRBV28 and TRBJ1-3; D possibly corresponds to TRBD1 (5 bases). Trimming stripped 3 bases from V and 0 bases from J, with 9 bases between. CDR3 length: 15 amino acids. From germline, CDR1 is MDHEN and CDR2 SYDVKM. CDR3: CASSFVRASGNTIYF. CDR3 bases: TGTGCCAGCAGTTTCGTCAGGGCCTCTGGAAACACCATATATTTT.

This clonotype was found a few times. The chain employs TRBV27 and TRBJ2-1; D may match TRBD1 or TRBD2 (5 bases each). The CDR3 length is 15 residues. V was cut by 2 bases and J by 0 bases, with 8 bases left in between. CDR1 and CDR2 (germline): MNHEY, SMNVEV (reference sequence). The CDR3 DNA reads TGTGCCAGCAGTTTAGAGGGGAGCTCCTACAATGAGCAGTTCTTC. Protein sequence: CASSLEGSSYNEQFF.

V usage is TRBV19 and J usage is TRBJ2-1; possibly TRBD1 for D (6 bases). CDR1 is LNHDA, CDR2 SQIVND, per germline (reference sequence). V was trimmed by 0 bases and J by 6 bases, leaving 18 bases between them. The CDR3 runs to 17 residues. The CDR3 DNA sequence: TGTGCCAGTAGTATAGATCATCAGGGGCAATGGGGCAATGAGCAGTTCTTC. Translating gives CASSIDHQGQWGNEQFF.

This clonotype has only a few counts. This chain links TRBV15 with TRBJ2-5; D is possibly TRBD1 or TRBD2 (6 bases each). Trimming removed 3 bases at V and 5 bases at J, with 16 bases between. Germline V CDR1 and CDR2: LNHNV, YYDKDF (reference sequence). This CDR3 is built from 15 residues. The CDR3 DNA reads TGTGCCACCAGCAGTATGGACAGCGCGGGGGAGACCCAGTACTTC. Encoded protein: CATSSMDSAGETQYF.

The chain is built from TRBV4-2 and TRBJ2-3; D uncertain. The V and J ends lost 0 bases and 0 bases respectively, with 4 bases between them. The CDR3 extends over 14 amino acids. Germline V gene data show CDR1 as LGHNA and CDR2 as YNFKEQ. CDR3 nucleotide sequence: TGTGCCAGCAGCCAAGAACCTAGCACAGATACGCAGTATTTT. Protein sequence: CASSQEPSTDTQYF.

The V and J genes are TRBV7-9 and TRBJ2-3; D ambiguous. This CDR3 is 12 amino acids long. The germline CDR1 and CDR2 sequences are SEHNR and FQNEAQ (reference sequence). V lost 3 bases, J lost 4 bases, and 5 bases lay in between. DNA of the CDR3: TGTGCCAGCAGCTTCCTTCCAGATACGCAGTATTTT. This gives the protein CASSFLPDTQYF.

The rearrangement links TRBV7-9 to TRBJ2-3; the match to TRBD2 covers 7 bases. Germline-derived CDR1 and CDR2 are SEHNR and FQNEAQ (reference sequence). V trimming: 4 bases; J trimming: 5 bases; junction bases outside the gene matches: 6. This CDR3 contains 14 residues. The CDR3 DNA sequence: TGTGCCAGCAGCTATGGGACTAACGAAGATACGCAGTATTTT. Its translation: CASSYGTNEDTQYF.

Within the sample, this clonotype is large (0.1 to 1%). V is TRBV28 and J is TRBJ2-3, with 7 bases identical to TRBD1. This CDR3 spans 14 amino acids. Germline lookup yields CDR1 MDHEN and CDR2 SYDVKM. The junction had 5 bases not matched to a gene; V was cut back by 6 bases and J by 2 bases. Written as DNA, the CDR3 is TGTGCCAGCAGCCGGGACAGTTACACAGATACGCAGTATTTT. This encodes CASSRDSYTDTQYF.

With regard to this clonotype: Just one base apart from a much larger clone, this may be a read error. This rearrangement joins TRBV27 to TRBJ2-1; 9 bases line up with TRBD1. The CDR3 sequence is 15 residues long. The V gene end was trimmed by 8 bases and the J gene end by 3 bases; junction bases not matched to a gene: 8. Germline V CDR1 and CDR2: MNHEY, SMNVEV (reference sequence). CDR3 bases: TGTGCCAGCGCCCTAGGGACAGGGTTCTACAATGAGCAGTTCTTC. It specifies CASALGTGFYNEQFF.

The chain combines TRBV27 with TRBJ1-2; 8 bases agree with TRBD1. The CDR3 loop spans 13 amino acids. Losses at the gene ends were 5 bases for V and 8 bases for J; bases not matched to a gene: 7. CDR1 is MNHEY and CDR2 is SMNVEV in the germline V gene (reference sequence). CDR3 DNA sequence: TGTGCCAGCAGTCTGAGGACAGGGAGGGGCTACACCTTC. Its translation: CASSLRTGRGYTF.

This clonotype has a single count. The chain links TRBV6-1 to TRBJ1-4, with D possibly TRBD1 on 5 matching bases. The V and J ends lost 1 base and 4 bases respectively, with 7 bases between them. Germline assignment: CDR1 MNHNS and CDR2 SASEGT. The CDR3 contains 14 residues. The CDR3 DNA follows: TGTGCCAGCAGTGAAGACAGGAGTAATGAAAAACTGTTTTTT. It translates to CASSEDRSNEKLFF.

J is TRBJ2-3 and V is TRBV6-2 or TRBV6-3, with TRBD2 matching over 13 bases. Germline V gives CDR1 MNHEY, CDR2 SVGEGT. The CDR3 spans 15 residues. The V and J ends lost 10 bases and 5 bases, in that order; junction bases with no gene match: 9. The CDR3 loop reads CANTLLAGGQDTQYF. CDR3 bases: TGTGCCAACACCTTACTAGCGGGGGGGCAAGATACGCAGTATTTT.